These 17 T cell receptor beta chains share one sample of origin, sequenced in a study of blood T cell repertoires in COVID-19. TCRdb keeps only in-frame clones here, not all; method: immunoSEQ multiplex PCR. The sample has tens of thousands of clones, more than 75% seen once. Material: peripheral blood. These receptors all come from an elderly man with acute or convalescent COVID-19.

The chain is built from TRBV2 and TRBJ2-3; 7 nucleotides line up with TRBD2. Germline V lookup: CDR1 SNHLY, CDR2 FYNNEI. With 6 bases clipped from V and 3 bases from J, the junction kept 9 bases outside the gene matches. CDR3 length: 15 amino acids. For the CDR3, the DNA is TGTGCCAGCAGGTCAGCGACTAGCCGTACAGATACGCAGTATTTT. Translated, it gives CASRSATSRTDTQYF.

This clone has only a few counts. This rearrangement joins TRBV6-1 to TRBJ1-5; D is possibly TRBD1 (6 bases). The CDR3 has 15 amino acids. The V and J ends lost 1 base and 6 bases respectively, with 13 bases between them. CDR1 is MNHNS and CDR2 is SASEGT in the germline V gene. The CDR3 protein is CASSEGDTSGQPQHF. The DNA for the CDR3 is TGTGCCAGCAGTGAAGGGGACACTTCAGGTCAGCCCCAGCATTTT.

This chain uses TRBV9 with TRBJ2-1; 7 bases are a match to TRBD2. The CDR3 spans 14 residues. Trimming cost V 0 bases and J 3 bases; bases outside gene matches: 0. Looked up from germline, CDR1 is SGDLS and CDR2 is YYNGEE. This CDR3 reads CASSVGTSYNEQFF. The CDR3 DNA reads as TGTGCCAGCAGCGTAGGGACTAGCTACAATGAGCAGTTCTTC.

The chain recombines TRBV5-1 with TRBJ1-2, with 8 nucleotides matching TRBD1. Germline-derived CDR1 and CDR2 are SGHRS and YFSETQ. V was pared by 5 bases and J by 4 bases, with 10 bases of the junction left unmatched. The CDR3 consists of 15 residues. The CDR3 reads CASRPTTGEIYGYTF. In nucleotides, the CDR3 is TGCGCCAGCAGACCTACGACAGGGGAGATCTATGGCTACACCTTC.

The V and J genes are TRBV7-2 and TRBJ1-2; possible D gene TRBD1, 6 bases. The CDR3 is made up of 14 amino acids. Between the trimmed V and J ends, which lost 1 base and 7 bases, there was a span of 13 bases. The germline gives CDR1 SGHTA, CDR2 FQGNSA. The CDR3 bases are TGTGCCAGCAGCTTAGAGGGGGGGATAGGTGGCTACACCTTC. Amino acid sequence: CASSLEGGIGGYTF.

This chain connects TRBV3-1 (or the pseudogene TRBV3-2) to TRBJ2-2, with TRBD1 identical over 7 bases. Per the germline V gene, CDR1 is LGHDT and CDR2 is YNNKEL (reference sequence). The J segment lost 2 bases and the V segment lost 6 bases, leaving 6 bases of the junction unmatched. The CDR3 sequence is 15 residues long. CDR3 coding DNA: TGTGCCAGCAGTCCGGGACAGAAAAACACCGGGGAGCTGTTTTTT. Translation: CASSPGQKNTGELFF.

A few counts support this clone. The gene calls are TRBV10-3 and TRBJ1-2, with D tentatively TRBD1 (6 bases). V dropped 8 bases and J dropped 8 bases, with 18 bases sitting between them. Germline loops: CDR1 ENHRY, CDR2 SYGVKD. The CDR3 extends over 13 amino acids. CDR3 sequence reads: CAIAQGTQVGYTF. The CDR3 DNA is TGTGCCATCGCCCAAGGGACACAAGTCGGCTACACCTTC.

The sample holds a few counts of this clone. J is TRBJ2-3 and V is TRBV4-2, with 12 nucleotides matching TRBD1. CDR1 is LGHNA, CDR2 YNFKEQ, per germline. This CDR3 spans 16 amino acids. The V segment lost 5 bases and the J segment 2 bases; nucleotides outside the gene matches: 5. The CDR3 loop reads CASSGGQGANTDTQYF. CDR3 DNA sequence: TGTGCCAGCAGCGGGGGACAGGGGGCGAACACAGATACGCAGTATTTT.

CDR3 residues: CASRSGLAPGELFF. CDR3 nucleotide sequence: TGTGCCAGCAGATCCGGACTAGCTCCCGGGGAGCTGTTTTTT. V is TRBV7-7 and J is TRBJ2-2; the match to TRBD2 covers 8 bases. The CDR3 length is 14 residues. Germline V gene sequence: CDR1 SSHAT, CDR2 FNYEAQ (reference sequence). The junction had 6 bases not matched to a gene; V was cut back by 6 bases and J by 6 bases.

Written as DNA, the CDR3 is TGTGCCAGCAGTCGGACAGGGGCCTACGAGCAGTACTTC. Translated: CASSRTGAYEQYF. The chain combines TRBV12-3 or TRBV12-4 with TRBJ2-7; 9 positions agree with TRBD1. The CDR3 length is 13 residues. The junction had 1 base not matched to a gene; V was cut back by 5 bases and J by 2 bases.

The chain uses TRBV7-3 and TRBJ2-6; perhaps TRBD1 as D (6 bases). CDR3 size: 15 residues. Germline V CDR1 and CDR2: SGHTA, FQGTGA. Trimming removed 3 bases from V and 0 bases from J, with 6 bases in between. In DNA form, the CDR3 reads TGTGCCAGCAGCTTGGACAGCTCTGGGGCCAACGTCCTGACTTTC. Protein product: CASSLDSSGANVLTF. Complete variable domain (other parts from reference TRBV7-3 and TRBJ2-6): GAGVSQTPSNKVTEKGKYVELRCDPISGHTALYWYRQSLGQGPEFLIYFQGTGAADDSGLPNDRFFAVRPEGSVSTLKIQRTERGDSAVYLCASSLDSSGANVLTFGAGSRLTVL.

The rearrangement uses TRBV9 and TRBJ2-7, with TRBD1 as a possible D gene (5 bases). The CDR3 has 13 amino acids. V gave up 0 bases and J gave up 2 bases, with 6 bases separating them. Germline CDR1 and CDR2: SGDLS and YYNGEE. CDR3 loop: CASSVEDTYEQYF. CDR3 DNA sequence: TGTGCCAGCAGCGTAGAGGACACCTACGAGCAGTACTTC.

The chain uses TRBV20-1 and TRBJ1-5; D remains unclear. Trimming took 3 bases from V and 0 from J, leaving 9 bases between them. Germline V lookup: CDR1 DFQATT, CDR2 SNEGSKA (reference sequence). There are 14 residues in the CDR3. CDR3 sequence reads: CSASLRYSNQPQHF. The CDR3 nucleotides are TGCAGTGCTAGTCTCCGGTATAGCAATCAGCCCCAGCATTTT.

The V call is TRBV19, the J call TRBJ1-2; no firm D call. In germline, CDR1 is LNHDA, CDR2 SQIVND (reference sequence). Trimming pared 3 bases from V and 6 bases from J, leaving 11 bases between. CDR3 length: 13 residues. The DNA for the CDR3 is TGTGCCAGTAGTATCACTTGGCAGGATGGCTACACCTTC. It yields the protein CASSITWQDGYTF.

This clone was recorded a few times. The chain joins TRBV9 to TRBJ2-2; possibly TRBD1 for D (5 bases). Germline V lookup: CDR1 SGDLS, CDR2 YYNGEE. V shed 0 bases and J shed 1 base, with 7 bases lying between them. The CDR3 covers 15 residues. The CDR3 loop reads CASSVVQGNTGELFF. The CDR3 bases are TGTGCCAGCAGCGTAGTTCAGGGGAACACCGGGGAGCTGTTTTTT.

The chain links TRBV7-3 to TRBJ2-1; 12 positions agree with TRBD2. The CDR3 contains 16 residues. Unmatched junction bases numbered 9, after V lost 4 bases and J lost 8 bases. CDR1 is SGHTA and CDR2 is FQGTGA in the germline V gene. CDR3 sequence: CASSSLAGGRVYEQFF. DNA for the CDR3: TGTGCCAGCAGCTCGCTAGCGGGAGGGCGAGTATATGAGCAGTTCTTC.

This clone was seen a handful of times. The chain couples TRBV28 to TRBJ2-7, with 8 bases lining up with TRBD1. The CDR3 runs 15 residues. V lost 4 bases to trimming and J lost 0 bases; unmatched junction nucleotides: 5. Germline V gene data show CDR1 as MDHEN and CDR2 as SYDVKM. This chain's CDR3 is CASSSGQGGSYEQYF. Written as DNA, the CDR3 is TGTGCCAGCAGTTCCGGACAGGGAGGCTCCTACGAGCAGTACTTC. Supplemented by reference TRBV28 and TRBJ2-7, the full variable domain reads DVKVTQSSRYLVKRTGEKVFLECVQDMDHENMFWYRQDPGLGLRLIYFSYDVKMKEKGDIPEGYSVSREKKERFSLILESASTNQTSMYLCASSSGQGGSYEQYFGPGTRLTVT.